This T cell receptor beta chain was recorded in a study of blood T cell repertoires in COVID-19 (dated by TCRdb to about 2020). Background on the whole study: Samples from collaborators originated in the United States, Italy and Spain and spanned both the acute and convalescent phases of COVID-19. The prospective study material was composed of cDNA or gDNA derived from T cells, B-cell-depleted T cells, or PBMCs. Subjects who had been exposed to COVID-19, were actively infected with it, or had recovered from it provided the deeply sampled blood TCRbeta repertoires that made up the dataset. The repertoires were released in a freely available public database intended as a resource for research on the immune response to SARS-CoV-2. Samples were obtained from the ongoing ImmuneRACE study (first 160 participants) and from 1,254 subjects provided by 6 global collaborators. A de-identified subject ID, COVID-19 status, age in years and sex were almost always included in the sample metadata. HLA class I and class II types, where available, came from metadata supplied by the sample provider rather than from assay-based typing.

The immunoSEQ Assay, a bias-controlled multiplex PCR, was used to amplify TCRbeta CDR3 regions from genomic DNA. The original pipeline was this. The number of nucleated cells in each sample was estimated by amplification of reference gene primers within the assay. To quantify the absolute abundance of each unique TCRbeta CDR3 rearrangement, sequence reads were collapsed and filtered. For each sample, productive Simpson clonality was calculated by taking the square root of Simpson's diversity index across productive rearrangements. TCRdb stores this immuneACCESS table with in-frame sequences only. Part of the clones is absent; in the studies checked, under half of the shortfall reflects unresolved V genes, and no reason is known for the rest. V, J and clone size are those of that table, while D and trimming were read from the DNA. Counted in this sample were some 340,000 clones; about 83% of them appeared once. The ten largest clonotypes hold 2.5% to 3% of the sample.

As for this clone: Its target antigen remains unknown. No clone much larger than this one lies a single base away; base qualities are absent.

Each collaborating institution followed its own protocols to collect whole blood in K2EDTA tubes. For TCRbeta analysis, collaborators shipped samples as frozen whole blood, isolated PBMCs, or DNA extracted from either of those sample types. Summary of the overall study and its limitations: The quantity of clinical and demographic metadata differed by source and by participant and was supplied without curation.

This sequence was found in a man aged 25 to 45 with active or convalescent COVID-19. Sequencing was done on a sample of peripheral blood.

The nucleotide sequence is TGCGCCAGCAGCTTTACAGGGGACTCACCCCTCCACTTT. The translation is CASSFTGDSPLHF. The rearranged segments are TRBV5-1 and TRBJ1-6; 7 of the junction bases match TRBD1. Including the terminal cysteine and phenylalanine, the CDR3 comprises 13 residues. Here the CDR3 DNA is all that survives: 39 bases in frame from base 1. Germline trimming: 2 bases from V, 10 bases from J; junction bases outside gene matches: 3. CDR1 is given as SGHRS and CDR2 as YFSETQ, both from the germline V gene.